Listed here is a single T cell receptor (beta chain). These data belong to a study of blood T cell repertoires in COVID-19. Per germline, CDR1 SGHNT and CDR2 YYREEE (reference sequence). The CDR3 covers 15 residues. V lost 0 bases and J lost 4, with 13 bases in between. Profiled with immunoSEQ multiplex PCR; TCRdb holds only in-frame clones, not every one. The repertoire holds 250,000 or so clones, with 85% to 90% as singletons. Input material: peripheral blood. The TCR was taken from a woman aged 55-69 years with COVID-19, enrolled during active disease. This sequence joins TRBV5-4 and TRBJ1-1, with D unclear. CDR3 sequence reads: CASSLGRGLGTEAFF. As DNA, the CDR3 is TGTGCCAGCAGCTTGGGCCGCGGGTTAGGCACTGAAGCTTTCTTT.